These 14 T cell receptor beta chains were all obtained from the same sample, sequenced in a study of T cell responses to AZD1222 COVID-19 vaccine. Data came from immunoSEQ multiplex PCR; TCRdb stores just in-frame clones and leaves some out. In the table there are under 200,000 clones, around 94% of which are singletons. Sequencing was performed on peripheral blood, taken on day 0 of AZD1222 vaccination. The source is an adult in good health.

This chain links TRBV3-1 (or the pseudogene TRBV3-2) with TRBJ1-1, with 7 bases identical to TRBD1. The V gene end was trimmed by 1 base and the J gene end by 1 base; junction bases not matched to a gene: 12. Germline-derived CDR1 and CDR2 are LGHDT and YNNKEL (reference sequence). The CDR3 loop spans 18 amino acids. CDR3 nucleotides: TGTGCCAGCAGCCAAGGGTGGGGACAGACTTTCGAGAACACTGAAGCTTTCTTT. Translated: CASSQGWGQTFENTEAFF.

The V gene is TRBV19, the J gene TRBJ2-7; 9 bases match TRBD2. The CDR3 loop spans 16 amino acids. Germline loops: CDR1 LNHDA, CDR2 SQIVND (reference sequence). Trimming at V came to 1 base and at J to 3 bases, leaving 7 bases not matched to a gene. In DNA, the CDR3 is TGTGCCAGTAGTATAGGAGGGACTAGCAGAATCTACGAGCAGTACTTC. Amino acid sequence: CASSIGGTSRIYEQYF. Complete variable domain (other parts from reference TRBV19 and TRBJ2-7): DGGITQSPKYLFRKEGQNVTLSCEQNLNHDAMYWYRQDPGQGLRLIYYSQIVNDFQKGDIAEGYSVSREKKESFPLTVTSAQKNPTAFYLCASSIGGTSRIYEQYFGPGTRLTVT.

The sample holds one count of this clone. The chain joins TRBV30 to TRBJ1-5; the D is unclear. Trimming cost V 1 base and J 0 bases, with 7 bases left between them. Germline CDR1 reads GTSNPN; CDR2 reads SVGIG (reference sequence). The CDR3 has 14 residues. CDR3 sequence: CAWSEVNSNQPQHF. The DNA for the CDR3 is TGTGCCTGGAGTGAAGTTAATAGCAATCAGCCCCAGCATTTT.

This chain connects TRBV5-1 to TRBJ2-2, with D possibly matching TRBD1 (6 bases). The CDR3 extends over 14 amino acids. Trimming stripped 2 bases from V and 5 bases from J, with 10 bases between. Looked up from germline, CDR1 is SGHRS and CDR2 is YFSETQ. CDR3 DNA sequence: TGCGCCAGCAGCTTACAGGGCCCGACCGGGGAGCTGTTTTTT. It codes for CASSLQGPTGELFF.

The genes are TRBV3-1 (or the pseudogene TRBV3-2) and TRBJ2-7; 9 bases align to TRBD2. With V trimmed by 5 bases and J by 4 bases, 15 bases remained unmatched. Germline V gene data show CDR1 as LGHDT and CDR2 as YNNKEL (reference sequence). The CDR3 is 17 amino acids. CDR3 bases: TGTGCCAGCAGCTACCCGGAGGGGACTAGCTCCCGATACGAGCAGTACTTC. Its protein is CASSYPEGTSSRYEQYF.

The sample holds a few counts of this clone. The chain couples TRBV6-5 to TRBJ2-1; D not certain. Trimming shortened V by 0 bases and J by 10 bases, and 4 bases separated the two germline ends. The CDR3 runs to 11 residues. Germline-derived CDR1 and CDR2 are MNHEY and SVGAGI. The DNA of the CDR3 is TGTGCCAGCAGTTACTCGAGGGAGCAGTTCTTC. Protein sequence: CASSYSREQFF.

This chain links TRBV14 with TRBJ1-1; D is undetermined. The CDR3 extends over 13 amino acids. V was shortened by 4 bases and J by 0 bases, with 6 bases between the two germline ends. Germline V gene sequence: CDR1 SGHDN, CDR2 FVKESK. CDR3 DNA sequence: TGTGCCAGCAGCCCCTCCATGAACACTGAAGCTTTCTTT. It codes for CASSPSMNTEAFF.

The gene calls are TRBV11-2 and TRBJ2-3; D is unclear. Trimming left V 5 bases short and J 1 base short, with 4 bases between. The germline CDR1 and CDR2 sequences are SGHAT and FQNNGV. The CDR3 contains 12 residues. CDR3 sequence: CASSGGTDTQYF. In DNA, the CDR3 is TGTGCCAGCAGCGGGGGCACAGATACGCAGTATTTT.

The V gene is TRBV5-1, the J gene TRBJ2-7; D tentatively fits TRBD1 or TRBD2 (5 bases each). Trimming took off 1 base at V and 2 bases at J, with 16 bases between the two ends. The CDR3 is made up of 16 amino acids. Germline V gene sequence: CDR1 SGHRS, CDR2 YFSETQ. CDR3 nucleotide sequence: TGCGCCAGCAGCTTGAAATCCCAGGGAGCAGCCTACGAGCAGTACTTC. This translates into CASSLKSQGAAYEQYF.

The CDR3 region has the DNA TGTGCCAGTAGTCCAGGACAGGGGAGGGGTCAGCCCCAGCATTTT. Residues: CASSPGQGRGQPQHF. The chain combines TRBV19 with TRBJ1-5; 9 bases fit TRBD1. Trimming at V came to 5 bases and at J to 6 bases, leaving 8 bases not matched to a gene. The CDR3 length is 15 residues. Germline V gives CDR1 LNHDA, CDR2 SQIVND (reference sequence).

This sequence joins TRBV28 and TRBJ2-7; no definite D call. This CDR3 has 10 amino acids. The ends were cut back, 6 bases at V and 6 bases at J, with 6 bases in the middle. The germline V gene has CDR1 MDHEN and CDR2 SYDVKM. CDR3 amino acids: CASRGLEQYF. Written as DNA, the CDR3 is TGTGCCAGCAGAGGGCTCGAGCAGTACTTC.

The chain joins TRBV7-9 to TRBJ2-3; 9 nucleotides agree with TRBD1. From germline, CDR1 is SEHNR and CDR2 FQNEAQ (reference sequence). The CDR3 has 15 amino acids. The junction had 5 bases not matched to a gene; V was cut back by 6 bases and J by 1 base. CDR3 protein: CASRGGDRGTDTQYF. As DNA, the CDR3 is TGTGCCAGCAGAGGGGGGGACAGGGGCACAGATACGCAGTATTTT.

This clone came up once. The genes are TRBV7-8 and TRBJ2-2, with D possibly TRBD1 on 5 matching bases. Between the trimmed V and J ends, which lost 0 bases and 0 bases, there was a span of 23 bases. Germline CDR1 and CDR2: SGHVS and FQNEAQ. CDR3 length equals 21 residues. CDR3 sequence: CASSLATLLKWGLSNTGELFF. The CDR3, as DNA: TGTGCCAGCAGCTTAGCGACACTGTTGAAGTGGGGCCTTTCGAACACCGGGGAGCTGTTTTTT.

The genes are TRBV28 and TRBJ1-2; 7 bases line up with TRBD1. Germline-derived CDR1 and CDR2 are MDHEN and SYDVKM. V lost 6 bases to trimming and J lost 6 bases; unmatched junction nucleotides: 7. The CDR3 loop spans 13 amino acids. CDR3 residues: CASSTGQSHGYTF. The CDR3 bases are TGTGCCAGCAGCACGGGACAGAGCCATGGCTACACCTTC.